The 2 T cell receptor beta chains reported below all come from one sample, sequenced in a study of CD8+CD57+ T cells in acquired aplastic anemia listed by TCRdb under 2018. Flow cytometry had shown CD8+CD57+ cell expansion in the patients selected for sequencing. The reads were generated on an Illumina HiSeq 2000. Genomic DNA was used as template for profiling of TCR beta VDJ combinations and CDR3 sequences. TCRdb reran the public reads through fastp at Q25 and MiXCR, keeping productive beta chains. Here each entry gathers all rows of one CDR3 protein and keeps the most common genes and DNA. This sample holds 150,000 to 200,000 distinct CDR3 sequences; more than 45% were observed only once. Over 7.5% of the sample is taken by the ten largest. The specimen sequenced was sorted CD4+, CD8+, or CD8+CD57+ T cells (not recorded which) from PBMCs. These receptors were collected from a human donor with aplastic anemia.

The chain couples TRBV7-3 to TRBJ1-1; D perhaps matches TRBD1 (5 bases). The CDR3 length is 14 residues. The V end lost 5 bases, the J end lost 6 bases, and 16 bases lay between the germline ends. The germline V gene has CDR1 SGHTA and CDR2 FQGTGA. The CDR3 here is CASSIGTGVSEAFF. CDR3 bases: TGTGCCAGCAGCATCGGGACCGGCGTGTCTGAAGCTTTCTTT.

As to this clonotype: Germline is not matched at one junction end, which may reflect a read error. The chain couples TRBV19 to TRBJ2-6; D tentatively reads TRBD1 or TRBD2 (5 bases each). This CDR3 has 17 amino acids. Germline V gene sequence: CDR1 LNHDA, CDR2 SQIVND (reference sequence). CDR3 sequence: CASSQILPGPATNVLTF. DNA of the CDR3: TGCGCCAGCAGCCAGATCCTCCCGGGGCCGGCCACCAACGTCCTGACTTTC.